This entry is about one T cell receptor (beta chain). The specificity of this receptor is unknown. It has no much larger one-base neighbor in the sample; base qualities were not kept. Clipping removes 6 bases from V and 1 base from J, with 5 as the unmatched junction base count. The CDR3 measures 16 amino acids from cysteine to phenylalanine. Only the CDR3 part of the read is kept: 48 bases, read in frame from the first base. According to the germline V gene, CDR1 reads LGHNT and CDR2 reads FRNRAP. These data originate in a study of T cell repertoires in cytomegalovirus infection (dated by TCRdb to about 2019). The study in broad terms: Peptide stimulations targeted recently identified HLA-C-restricted CMV epitopes, whose presentation resists viral immunomodulation, together with well-studied HLA-B-restricted epitopes. Because public TCR beta signatures pointed to carriage of CMV infection together with the matching HLA type, the HLA type of each donor mattered for the analysis. Here is what the overall study found, with its caveats: In both this cohort and an independent roughly 350-donor cohort, the cumulative frequency of public TCR beta family members distinguished carriers of CMV infection plus the relevant HLA type. The ex vivo response was dominated by HLA-C-restricted CMV-specific TCR beta clonotypes, which also provided the single most frequent clonotype in two of eight donors.

TCRdb shows the sequencer as Illumina HiSeq 1500. TCRdb itself trimmed the public reads at Q25 with fastp, ran MiXCR and retained productive beta chains. CDR3 protein sequences are deduplicated, and each keeps its most common genes and DNA. This sample comprises 570,000 or so distinct CDR3 sequences, roughly 42% of them detected only once. The ten largest clones take up over 45% of the sample. Taken with the paper, the label for treatment or condition translates to: in vitro stimulation with specific CMV peptide epitopes to enrich CMV-specific T cells. The source was cultured PBMCs, collected from culture after CMV antigen stimulation. The chain couples TRBV12-5 to TRBJ2-5; 13 junctional bases match TRBD2. The receptor's source is a human donor in good health (CMV status not recorded). Some clones in this sample may be carry-over from other donors' samples. The CDR3 amino acid sequence is: CASGTGLAGPQETQYF. The bases read TGTGCTAGTGGAACGGGACTAGCGGGACCCCAAGAGACCCAGTACTTC.